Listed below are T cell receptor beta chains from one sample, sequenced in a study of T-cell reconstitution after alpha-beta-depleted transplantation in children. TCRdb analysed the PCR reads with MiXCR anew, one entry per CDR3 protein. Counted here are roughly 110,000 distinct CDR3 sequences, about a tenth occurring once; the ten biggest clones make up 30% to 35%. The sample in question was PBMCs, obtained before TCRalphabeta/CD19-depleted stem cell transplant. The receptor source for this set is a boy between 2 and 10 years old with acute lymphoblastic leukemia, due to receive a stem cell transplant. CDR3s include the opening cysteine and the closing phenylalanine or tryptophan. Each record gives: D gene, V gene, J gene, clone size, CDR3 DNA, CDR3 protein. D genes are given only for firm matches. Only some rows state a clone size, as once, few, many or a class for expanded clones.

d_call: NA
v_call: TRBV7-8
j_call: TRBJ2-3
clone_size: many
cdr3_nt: TGTGCCAGCAGCGCGAGCACAGATACGCAGTATTTT
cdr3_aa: CASSASTDTQYF

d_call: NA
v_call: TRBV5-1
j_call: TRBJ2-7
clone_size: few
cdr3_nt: TGCGCCAGCAGCCCCGGTCGGGGAAGGAGCTCCTACGAGCAGTACTTC
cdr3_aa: CASSPGRGRSSYEQYF

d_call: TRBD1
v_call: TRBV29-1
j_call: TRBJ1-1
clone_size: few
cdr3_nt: TGCAGCGGGCTACAGGGGATGAACACTGAAGCTTTCTTT
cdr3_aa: CSGLQGMNTEAFF

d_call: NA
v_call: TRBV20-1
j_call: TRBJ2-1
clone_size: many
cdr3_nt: TGCAGTGCCCGAAATGGGGGGCATATTGAGCAGTTCTTC
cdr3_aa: CSARNGGHIEQFF

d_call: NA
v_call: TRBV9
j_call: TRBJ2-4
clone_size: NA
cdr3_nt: TGTGCCAGCAGCCTCGGGTTCTCAAACATTCAGTACTTC
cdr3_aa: CASSLGFSNIQYF

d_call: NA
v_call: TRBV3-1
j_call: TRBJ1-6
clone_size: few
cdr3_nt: TGTGCCAGCAGCTCAGGGGAAGGCTATAATTCACCCCTCCACTTT
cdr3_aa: CASSSGEGYNSPLHF

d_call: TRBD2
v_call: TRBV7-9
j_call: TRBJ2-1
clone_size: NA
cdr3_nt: TGTGCCAGCCGGTATGCTGGCGGGAGGCGAGGAAAACAGGAACAGTTCTTC
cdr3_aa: CASRYAGGRRGKQEQFF

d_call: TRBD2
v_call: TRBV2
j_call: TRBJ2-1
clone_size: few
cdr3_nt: TGTGCCAGCAGGGATCTAGCGGGAGTCTACAATGAGCAGTTCTTC
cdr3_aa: CASRDLAGVYNEQFF

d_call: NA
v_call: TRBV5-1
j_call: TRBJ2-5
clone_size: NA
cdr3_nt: TGCGCCAGCAGCCGGGGCCAGGGAATCCAAGAGACCCAGTACTTC
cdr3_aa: CASSRGQGIQETQYF

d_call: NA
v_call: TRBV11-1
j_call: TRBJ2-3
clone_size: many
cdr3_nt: TGTGCCAGCAGCCCACCACTCAGGGGATTTGGGACCACAGATACGCAGTATTTT
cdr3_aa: CASSPPLRGFGTTDTQYF

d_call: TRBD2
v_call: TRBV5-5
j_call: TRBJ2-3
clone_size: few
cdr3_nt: TGTGCCAGCAGCTTGGAGGGGACTAGCGGGAGAACAGATACGCAGTATTTT
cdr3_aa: CASSLEGTSGRTDTQYF

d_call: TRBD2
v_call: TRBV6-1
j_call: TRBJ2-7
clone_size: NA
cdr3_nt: TGTGCCAGCAGCTCTCCTAGCGGAGCCCGGTACGAGCAGTACTTC
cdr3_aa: CASSSPSGARYEQYF

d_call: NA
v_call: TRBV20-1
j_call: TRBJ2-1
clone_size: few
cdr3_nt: TGCAGTGCTACAACCAACCGACCCCTAATCTCCTACAATGAGCAGTTCTTC
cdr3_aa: CSATTNRPLISYNEQFF

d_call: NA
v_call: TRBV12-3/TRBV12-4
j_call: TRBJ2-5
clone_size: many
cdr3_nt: TGTGCCAGCAGTCCGGCCCCGCGAGAGACCCAGTACTTC
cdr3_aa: CASSPAPRETQYF

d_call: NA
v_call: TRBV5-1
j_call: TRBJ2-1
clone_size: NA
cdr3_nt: TGCGCCAGCAGCTTGGCCGGGACTTCCTCACGTAATGAGCAGTTCTTC
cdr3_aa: CASSLAGTSSRNEQFF

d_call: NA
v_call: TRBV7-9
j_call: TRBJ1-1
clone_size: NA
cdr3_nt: TGTGCCAGCAGCTCGTACGGGACAGAAGCTTTCTTT
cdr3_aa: CASSSYGTEAFF

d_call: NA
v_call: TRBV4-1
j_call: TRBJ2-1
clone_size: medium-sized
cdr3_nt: TGCGCCAGCAGCCTATCCGGGGGCCCCAATGAGCAGTTCTTC
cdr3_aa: CASSLSGGPNEQFF

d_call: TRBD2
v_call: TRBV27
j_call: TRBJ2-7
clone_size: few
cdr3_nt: TGTGCCAGCCGTCGGGGGGGTTCCTTTTCCTACGAGCAGTACTTC
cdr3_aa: CASRRGGSFSYEQYF

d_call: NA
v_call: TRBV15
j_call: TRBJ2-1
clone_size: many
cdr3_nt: TGTGCCACCAGCAGAGATTATCTGGGGTACAATGAGCAGTTCTTC
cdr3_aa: CATSRDYLGYNEQFF

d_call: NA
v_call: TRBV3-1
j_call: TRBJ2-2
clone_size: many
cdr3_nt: TGTGCCAGCAGCCTCCGTGACGGGGAGCTGTTTTTT
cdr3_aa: CASSLRDGELFF

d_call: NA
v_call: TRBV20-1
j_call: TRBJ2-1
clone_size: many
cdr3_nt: TGCAGTGCTGCCCGACAGCGCTCCTACAATGAGCAGTTCTTC
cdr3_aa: CSAARQRSYNEQFF

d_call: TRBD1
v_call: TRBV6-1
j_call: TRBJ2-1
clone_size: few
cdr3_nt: TGTGCCAGCAGTGAACAAGGGACAGGGGTAACCTACAATGAGCAGTTCTTC
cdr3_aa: CASSEQGTGVTYNEQFF

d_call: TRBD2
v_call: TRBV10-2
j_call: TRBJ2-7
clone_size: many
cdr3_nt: TGCGCCAGCGCCGAGACTAGCGGACTCTCCTACGAGCAGTACTTC
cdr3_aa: CASAETSGLSYEQYF

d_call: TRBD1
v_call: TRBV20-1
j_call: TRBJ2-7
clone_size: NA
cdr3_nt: TGCAGTGCTCAGAAGGGGGCAGGCGACGAGCAGTACTTC
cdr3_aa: CSAQKGAGDEQYF

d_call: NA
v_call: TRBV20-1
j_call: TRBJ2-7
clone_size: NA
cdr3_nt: TGCAGTGCTAGCCCCGGACCTTTCGAGCAGTACTTC
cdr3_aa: CSASPGPFEQYF

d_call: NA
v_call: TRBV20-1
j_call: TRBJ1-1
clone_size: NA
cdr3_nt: TGCAGTGCTAGAGCGGGAGGGACTGAAGCTTTCTTT
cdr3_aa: CSARAGGTEAFF

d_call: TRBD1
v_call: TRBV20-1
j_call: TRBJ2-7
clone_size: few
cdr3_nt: TGCAGTGCTAGAGACCCTGACAGGGGGTTTTACGAGCAGTACTTC
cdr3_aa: CSARDPDRGFYEQYF

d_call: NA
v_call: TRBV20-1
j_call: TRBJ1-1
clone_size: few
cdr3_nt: TGCAGTGCTCCTACTTGGACTGAAGCTTTCTTT
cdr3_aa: CSAPTWTEAFF

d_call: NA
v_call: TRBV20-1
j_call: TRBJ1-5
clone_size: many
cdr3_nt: TGCAGTGCGGACACCCCACTTTATAGCAATCAGCCCCAGCATTTT
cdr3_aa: CSADTPLYSNQPQHF

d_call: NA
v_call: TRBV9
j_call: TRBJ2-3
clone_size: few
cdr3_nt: TGTGCCAGCAGCGTAGGATGGGGAGATACGCAGTATTTT
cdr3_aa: CASSVGWGDTQYF

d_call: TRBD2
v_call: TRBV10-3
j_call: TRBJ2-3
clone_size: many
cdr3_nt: TGTGCCATCAGTTATGACCTAGCGGGAGTTACAGATACGCAGTATTTT
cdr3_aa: CAISYDLAGVTDTQYF

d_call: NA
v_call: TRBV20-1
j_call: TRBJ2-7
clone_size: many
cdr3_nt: TGCAGTGCTAAGGGGGACAACCTCCCCACCTACGAGCAGTACTTC
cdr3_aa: CSAKGDNLPTYEQYF

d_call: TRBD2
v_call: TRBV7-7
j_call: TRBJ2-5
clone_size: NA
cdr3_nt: TGTGCCACCTCTTCGGGGGGTCTAGGGGAGACCCAGTACTTC
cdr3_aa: CATSSGGLGETQYF

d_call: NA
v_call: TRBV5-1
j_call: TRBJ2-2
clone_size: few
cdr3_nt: TGCGCCAGCAGCTCGCAGTTGGGGGGCGCTTTCACCGGGGAGCTGTTTTTT
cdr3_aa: CASSSQLGGAFTGELFF

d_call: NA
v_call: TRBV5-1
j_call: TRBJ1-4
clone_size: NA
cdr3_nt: TGCGCCAGCAGCATCAAGGCGGGATTTGAAAAACTGTTTTTT
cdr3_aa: CASSIKAGFEKLFF

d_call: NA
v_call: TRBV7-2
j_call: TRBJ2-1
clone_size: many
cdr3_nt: TGTGCCAGCAGCTACAGGGTTGAGCAGTTCTTC
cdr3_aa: CASSYRVEQFF

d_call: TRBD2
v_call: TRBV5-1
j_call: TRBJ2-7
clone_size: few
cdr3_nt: TGCGCCAGCAGCTTGGATGGCGGGGGTTCCTACGAGCAGTACTTC
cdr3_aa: CASSLDGGGSYEQYF

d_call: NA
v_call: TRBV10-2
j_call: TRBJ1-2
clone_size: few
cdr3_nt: TGCGCCAGCATGGACAGCGGCTGGAGAGGCTACACCTTC
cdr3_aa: CASMDSGWRGYTF

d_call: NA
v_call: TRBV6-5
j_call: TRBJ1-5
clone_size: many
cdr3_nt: TGTGCCAGCAGTTACTCGAGACACTTTAGCAATCAGCCCCAGCATTTT
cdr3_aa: CASSYSRHFSNQPQHF

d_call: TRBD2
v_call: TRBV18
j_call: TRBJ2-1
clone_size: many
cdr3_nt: TGTGCCAGCTCACCGAGCCGGGACTACGCTCACAATGAGCAGTTCTTC
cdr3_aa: CASSPSRDYAHNEQFF

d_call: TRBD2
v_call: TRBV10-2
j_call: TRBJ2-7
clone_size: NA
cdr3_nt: TGCGCCAGCAGTGCTAGCGGAAATTCCTACGAGCAGTACTTC
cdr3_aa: CASSASGNSYEQYF

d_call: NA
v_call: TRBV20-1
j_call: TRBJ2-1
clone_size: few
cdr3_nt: TGCAGTGCTCCCCTCGGGGGACGGTCCTACAATGAGCAGTTCTTC
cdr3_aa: CSAPLGGRSYNEQFF

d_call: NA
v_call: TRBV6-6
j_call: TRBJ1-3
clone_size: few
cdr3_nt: TGTGCCAGCAGTCAAACTGGAAACACCATATATTTT
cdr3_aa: CASSQTGNTIYF

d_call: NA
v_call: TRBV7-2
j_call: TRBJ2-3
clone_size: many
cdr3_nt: TGTGCCAGCGAGAGAACCGGCAGGAGCACAGATACGCAGTATTTT
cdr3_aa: CASERTGRSTDTQYF

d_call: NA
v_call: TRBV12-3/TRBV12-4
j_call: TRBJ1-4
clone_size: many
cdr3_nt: TGTGCCAGCAGCCCCGTGGGGGGGCTGAGGGAAAAACTGTTTTTT
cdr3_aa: CASSPVGGLREKLFF

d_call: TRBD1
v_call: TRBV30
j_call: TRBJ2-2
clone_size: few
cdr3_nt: TGTGCCTGGAGAAAGACAGGGTCGAACACCGGGGAGCTGTTTTTT
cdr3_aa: CAWRKTGSNTGELFF

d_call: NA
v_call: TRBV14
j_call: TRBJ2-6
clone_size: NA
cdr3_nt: TGTGCCAGCGCTCGGTACTCTGGGGCCAACGTCCTGACTTTC
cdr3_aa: CASARYSGANVLTF

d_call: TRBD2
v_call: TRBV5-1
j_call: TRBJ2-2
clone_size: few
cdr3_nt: TGCGCCAGCAGCGGACGGGGGAGGGCCCGATCCGGGGAGCTGTTTTTT
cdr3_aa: CASSGRGRARSGELFF

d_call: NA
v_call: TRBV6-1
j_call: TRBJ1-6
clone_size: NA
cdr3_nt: TGTGCCAGCAGCCTCGCGGGGGTTTCACCCCTCCACTTT
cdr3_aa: CASSLAGVSPLHF

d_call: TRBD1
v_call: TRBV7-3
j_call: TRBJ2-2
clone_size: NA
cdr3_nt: TGTGCCAGCAGCCCCCGGGACAGGGGTCTCGGGGAGCTGTTTTTT
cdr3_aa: CASSPRDRGLGELFF